This record covers a single T cell receptor beta chain. The antigen is undetermined. The sample is drawn from a study of T cell responses to AZD1222 COVID-19 vaccine. Study findings and constraints: Spike-wide coverage was observed for vaccine-associated CD4 TCRs, with dominant responses at 160-218 and 743-854. Reportedly, nearly half of unique spike TCRs recognized epitopes outside B.1.351/B.1.1.7 mutations.

Per the germline V gene, CDR1 is SGHRS and CDR2 is YFSETQ. The ends were cut back, 4 bases at V and 5 bases at J, with 10 bases in the middle. The CDR3 length is 12 residues. The protocol was immunoSEQ multiplex PCR, while the TCRdb copy is restricted to in-frame clones and leaves out a portion. Among approximately 190,000 clones, roughly nine tenths were seen once, and the ten largest hold around 3.6%. Here the sequenced sample was peripheral blood, taken 28 days after the second dose of the MenACWY control vaccine. The rearrangement uses TRBV5-1 and TRBJ2-7; D not resolved. The TCR comes from an adult who received the MenACWY meningococcal vaccine as a control. The CDR3 is CASSPGLNEQYF. The CDR3 nucleotides read TGCGCCAGCAGCCCTGGTTTGAACGAGCAGTACTTC.